This T cell receptor (beta chain) was identified during a study of blood T cells in healthy people across ages. The authors ran a second PCR of about 7 to 12 cycles using a sample-barcoded 5' primer and a J-beta primer mix. TCRdb re-called the 5' RACE reads through MiXCR, storing one row per CDR3 protein. This sample yields about 1.8 million distinct CDR3 sequences, of which around half are seen a single time; 2.1% belongs to the top ten. CDR1 is SQVTM and CDR2 is ANQGSEA in the germline V gene. The CDR3 loop spans 14 amino acids. Trimming shortened V by 3 bases and J by 0 bases, and 10 bases separated the two germline ends.

The chain links TRBV29-1 to TRBJ2-3; D is unresolved. The TCR was taken from a woman between 35 and 50 years old in good health. Sequencing input: blood. CDR3 region: CSVEAGSSTDTQYF. The CDR3 DNA is TGCAGCGTTGAGGCAGGATCTAGCACAGATACGCAGTATTTT.